Below are 5 T cell receptor beta chains sequenced from a single sample in a study of beta chain features in type 1 diabetes. The sequenced template was cDNA made from the entire isolated RNA. Sequencing was performed with immunoSEQ multiplex PCR; in TCRdb, only in-frame clones are kept and a portion is missing. The sample includes 9,300 or so clones, approximately 80% of them seen just once. The specimen was Tregs from blood. The receptor set was obtained from a woman younger than 30 in good health.

The chain couples TRBV5-1 to TRBJ2-3, with 8 bases identical to TRBD2. CDR1 and CDR2 from the germline V gene are SGHRS and YFSETQ. The junction had 17 bases not matched to a gene; V was cut back by 3 bases and J by 2 bases. This CDR3 has 19 residues. DNA of the CDR3: TGCGCCAGCAGCTGGGGCGGGGGGTCCAGTAGCGGCCTCACAGATACGCAGTATTTT. It translates to CASSWGGGSSSGLTDTQYF.

CDR3 amino acids: CASGLDRLNTEAFF. CDR3 sequence (DNA): TGTGCCAGCGGTTTAGACAGGTTGAACACTGAAGCTTTCTTT. The rearrangement links TRBV19 to TRBJ1-1; tentative D call: TRBD1 (6 bases). The V gene lost 9 bases and the J gene lost 0 bases, with 14 bases spanning the gap. CDR1 and CDR2 (germline): LNHDA, SQIVND (reference sequence). There are 14 residues in the CDR3.

V usage is TRBV7-9 and J usage is TRBJ2-1; perhaps TRBD2 as D (7 bases). Germline V lookup: CDR1 SEHNR, CDR2 FQNEAQ (reference sequence). The CDR3 loop spans 18 amino acids. V gave up 3 bases and J gave up 4 bases, with 22 bases separating them. CDR3 sequence: CASSLGLGLGGLYNEQFF. CDR3 coding DNA: TGTGCCAGCAGCTTGGGGTTGGGTCTAGGGGGACTATACAATGAGCAGTTCTTC.

The chain joins TRBV5-4 to TRBJ2-1; 9 nucleotides align to TRBD2. With V trimmed by 1 base and J by 8 bases, 13 bases remained unmatched. Germline CDR1 and CDR2: SGHNT and YYREEE (reference sequence). CDR3 size: 17 residues. The DNA of the CDR3 is TGTGCCAGCAGCTTGACGGGGGTAGGGATAGCGGGAGATGAGCAGTTCTTC. It yields the protein CASSLTGVGIAGDEQFF.

The sample holds one count of this clone. The chain combines TRBV6-5 with TRBJ1-1, with D possibly being TRBD1 (5 bases). CDR1 and CDR2 (germline): MNHEY, SVGAGI. V was cut by 2 bases and J by 0 bases, with 13 bases left in between. CDR3 length: 16 residues. The CDR3 sequence is CASSYVGDRMNTEAFF. The CDR3 region has the DNA TGTGCCAGCAGTTACGTCGGAGACAGAATGAACACTGAAGCTTTCTTT.